These T cell receptor beta chains were read from a single sample in a study of lymphopenia after photon versus proton radiotherapy. Only in-frame clones appear in the TCRdb table, and some are missing; sequencing was by immunoSEQ multiplex PCR. The data hold fewer than 30,000 clones, with roughly nine tenths observed a single time. The sample in question was peripheral blood, obtained from a patient treated with photon-based radiotherapy. The receptors were sampled from a woman in her forties or fifties with cholangiocarcinoma. The CDR3 runs from the conserved cysteine through the conserved F or W. Each record gives: clone size, V gene, D gene, J gene, CDR3 length, CDR3 DNA, CDR3 protein. The D gene is left open where the match is weak. Clone size is not always given. Where it is, it says once, few, many or a class for expanded clones.

abundance: -
v_gene: TRBV28
d_gene: -
j_gene: TRBJ2-2
len: 14
CDR3nt: TGTGCCAGCAGTCCGGGGTCAGGCGAAAAGGAGCTGTTTTTT
CDR3aa: CASSPGSGEKELFF

abundance: -
v_gene: TRBV5-1
d_gene: -
j_gene: TRBJ1-4
len: 16
CDR3nt: TGCGCCAGCAGCTCAACAAATCAAGGGGGGTATGAAAAACTGTTTTTT
CDR3aa: CASSSTNQGGYEKLFF

abundance: -
v_gene: TRBV4-1
d_gene: -
j_gene: TRBJ1-2
len: 14
CDR3nt: TGCGCCAGCAGCCAAGACCGGGTTAACTATGGCTACACCTTC
CDR3aa: CASSQDRVNYGYTF

abundance: -
v_gene: TRBV19
d_gene: -
j_gene: TRBJ2-7
len: 11
CDR3nt: TGTGCCAGCCGGGACGGTTACGAGCAGTACTTC
CDR3aa: CASRDGYEQYF

abundance: -
v_gene: TRBV10-3
d_gene: TRBD2
j_gene: TRBJ2-3
len: 21
CDR3nt: TGTGCCATCAGTGAGTCCCTCGGACTAGTCCAAGGGGTTATGAGCACAGATACGCAGTATTTT
CDR3aa: CAISESLGLVQGVMSTDTQYF

abundance: -
v_gene: TRBV7-6
d_gene: TRBD2
j_gene: TRBJ2-3
len: 16
CDR3nt: TGTGCCGGGTTGCGGGTGCGACTAGCCTGCACAGATACGCAGTATTTT
CDR3aa: CAGLRVRLACTDTQYF

abundance: -
v_gene: TRBV10-3
d_gene: -
j_gene: TRBJ1-1
len: 16
CDR3nt: TGTGCCATCAGTGAGTCAGGGAACAGAGGCTACACTGAAGCTTTCTTT
CDR3aa: CAISESGNRGYTEAFF

abundance: -
v_gene: TRBV10-3
d_gene: TRBD1
j_gene: TRBJ2-7
len: 18
CDR3nt: TGTGCCATCAGCTTTCCGTATAGGGGGGACAGGATACCTTACGAGCAGTACTTC
CDR3aa: CAISFPYRGDRIPYEQYF

abundance: -
v_gene: TRBV2
d_gene: -
j_gene: TRBJ2-7
len: 17
CDR3nt: TGTGCCAGCAGTGAAGGGTGGGGGCGGAGGAGCTCCTACGAGCAGTACTTC
CDR3aa: CASSEGWGRRSSYEQYF

abundance: -
v_gene: TRBV19
d_gene: TRBD2
j_gene: TRBJ2-7
len: 15
CDR3nt: TGTGCCAGTAGTCTGCGGACTAGCGGGGGGTACGAGCAGTACTTC
CDR3aa: CASSLRTSGGYEQYF

abundance: once
v_gene: TRBV7-9
d_gene: -
j_gene: TRBJ2-7
len: 14
CDR3nt: TGTGCCAGCAGCTTCGGGGCAGACTCCTACGAGCAGTACTTC
CDR3aa: CASSFGADSYEQYF

abundance: -
v_gene: TRBV6-6
d_gene: TRBD1
j_gene: TRBJ1-1
len: 15
CDR3nt: TGTGCCAGCAGTACCACAGGGGGCGCGGTCACTGAAGCTTTCTTT
CDR3aa: CASSTTGGAVTEAFF

abundance: -
v_gene: TRBV2
d_gene: -
j_gene: TRBJ2-2
len: 15
CDR3nt: TGTGCCAGCAGTGAAGCGGGGACGGGCACCGGGGAGCTGTTTTTT
CDR3aa: CASSEAGTGTGELFF

abundance: -
v_gene: TRBV5-1
d_gene: -
j_gene: TRBJ1-3
len: 13
CDR3nt: TGCGCCAGCAGCTTACCTTCTGGAAACACCATATATTTT
CDR3aa: CASSLPSGNTIYF

abundance: -
v_gene: TRBV7-8
d_gene: -
j_gene: TRBJ2-3
len: 17
CDR3nt: TGTGCCAGCAGCTTCGTCTCTCCCCCCCGCCTCGCAGATACGCAGTATTTT
CDR3aa: CASSFVSPPRLADTQYF

abundance: -
v_gene: TRBV18
d_gene: -
j_gene: TRBJ1-2
len: 16
CDR3nt: TGTGCCAGCTCACCCGTGGCAGCGGGAGATTTGTATGGCTACACCTTC
CDR3aa: CASSPVAAGDLYGYTF